This T cell receptor beta chain was identified during a study of early T cells in non-severe SARS-CoV-2 infection. Study-wide context: Chains stayed unpaired after sequencing of bulk RNA from unsorted whole blood. The study's findings and limits: Matching results from VDJdb favored anti-spike CD8 responses, leaving private and CD4 specificities undetected.

Unique molecular identifiers tagged individual cDNA molecules. Via MiXCR, TCRdb re-called the 5' RACE reads, giving one row per CDR3 protein. The table has roughly 50,000 distinct CDR3 sequences, roughly 8% seen once. The CDR3 runs to 17 residues. Unmatched junction bases numbered 16, after V lost 2 bases and J lost 9 bases. Germline V gene sequence: CDR1 GTSNPN, CDR2 SVGIG (reference sequence). This clonotype was seen ten or more times. The antigen is not known. The clonotype originates from an adult who was a healthcare worker with PCR-confirmed SARS-CoV-2 infection or an uninfected control (not recorded which). The source material was whole blood. The chain carries TRBV30 and TRBJ2-1; 10 positions match TRBD1. CDR3 region: CAWSPPPGQGPTGEQFF. Here the CDR3 DNA reads TGTGCCTGGAGTCCCCCCCCGGGACAGGGGCCAACGGGTGAGCAGTTCTTC.